This TCR beta chain was captured by sequencing in a study of blood T cell repertoires in COVID-19. For the study at large: Spain, Italy and the United States supplied samples that represented acute and convalescent COVID-19. From T cells, B-cell-depleted T cells, or PBMCs came the material, which was cDNA or gDNA.

With 2 bases clipped from V and 6 bases from J, the junction kept 6 bases outside the gene matches. Germline loops: CDR1 SGHVS, CDR2 FQNEAQ. The CDR3 has 16 amino acids. Authors' data handling: Reference gene primer amplification gave estimated nucleated cell counts. Assay: immunoSEQ multiplex PCR; the TCRdb copy retains only in-frame clones and omits some. That table furnishes V, J and clone size, whereas the DNA furnished D and trimming. The sample lists about 140,000 clones, 70% to 80% seen once, with around 3.3% in the top ten. The source of this sequence is a man aged 55-75 years with acute or convalescent COVID-19. Material: peripheral blood. The V and J genes are TRBV7-8 and TRBJ2-2; 10 bases fit TRBD2. CDR3 DNA sequence: TGTGCCAGCAGCTTATGGGCTAGCGGGAGTTCCGGGGAGCTGTTTTTT. Amino acid sequence: CASSLWASGSSGELFF.